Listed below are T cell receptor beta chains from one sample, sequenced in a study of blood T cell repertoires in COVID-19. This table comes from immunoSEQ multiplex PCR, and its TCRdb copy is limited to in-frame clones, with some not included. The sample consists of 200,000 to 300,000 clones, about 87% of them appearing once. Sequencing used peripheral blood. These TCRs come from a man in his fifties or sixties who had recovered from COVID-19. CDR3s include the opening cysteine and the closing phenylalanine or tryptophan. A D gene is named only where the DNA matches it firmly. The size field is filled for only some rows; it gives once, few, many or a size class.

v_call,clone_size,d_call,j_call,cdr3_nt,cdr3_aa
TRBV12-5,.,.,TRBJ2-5,TGTGCTAGTGGTTATCGTTATTGGGGCAATCCTCAAGAGACCCAGTACTTC,CASGYRYWGNPQETQYF
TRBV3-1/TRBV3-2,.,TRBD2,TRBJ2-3,TGTGCCAGCAGTCGACGCGTCGCGGGGGGGTGGACAGATACGCAGTATTTT,CASSRRVAGGWTDTQYF
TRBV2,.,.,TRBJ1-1,TGTGCCAGCAGCCAATCGAGCAACACTGAAGCTTTCTTT,CASSQSSNTEAFF
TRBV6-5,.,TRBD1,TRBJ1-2,TGTGCCAGCAGCCGGACAGGGGAGTATGGCTACACCTTC,CASSRTGEYGYTF
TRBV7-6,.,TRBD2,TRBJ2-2,TGTGCCAGCAGCTTCTCGCGGGGGGACACCGGGGAGCTGTTTTTT,CASSFSRGDTGELFF
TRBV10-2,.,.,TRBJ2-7,TGCGCCAGCAGCGAAACGGCCAGGGTCGAGCAGTACTTC,CASSETARVEQYF
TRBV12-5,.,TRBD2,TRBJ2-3,TGTGCTAGTGGTTTGGTAATGACTAGCGGGACCCACACAGATACGCAGTATTTT,CASGLVMTSGTHTDTQYF
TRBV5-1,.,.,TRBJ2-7,TGCGCCAGCAGTGGAGGACTCTACGAGCAGTACTTC,CASSGGLYEQYF
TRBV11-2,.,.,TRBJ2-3,TGTGCCAGCAGCTTCCCGAGGAATACGCAGTATTTT,CASSFPRNTQYF
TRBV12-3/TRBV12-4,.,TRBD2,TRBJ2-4,TGTGCCAGCAGGCGTAGGGAGGGGTACATTCAGTACTTC,CASRRREGYIQYF
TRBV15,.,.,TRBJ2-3,TGTGCCACCAGCAGAAGTGGAGGGGGCGGGTATACGCAGTATTTT,CATSRSGGGGYTQYF
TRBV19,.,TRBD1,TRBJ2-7,TGTGCCAGTAGTGCCCGACAGGGCATCTCCTACGAGCAGTACTTC,CASSARQGISYEQYF
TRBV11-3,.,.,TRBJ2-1,TGTGCCAGCGGCAACCACAATGAGCAGTTCTTC,CASGNHNEQFF
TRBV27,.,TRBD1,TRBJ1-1,TGTGCCAGCAGTGGGCACAGGGGTTCGGCTGAAGCTTTCTTT,CASSGHRGSAEAFF
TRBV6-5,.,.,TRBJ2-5,TGTGCCAGCAGTTACAACACGGGATTGCCGGAGACCCAGTACTTC,CASSYNTGLPETQYF
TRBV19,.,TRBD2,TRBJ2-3,TGTGCCAGTAGTCTTGCCGTCCTAGCGGGTAGCACAGATACGCAGTATTTT,CASSLAVLAGSTDTQYF
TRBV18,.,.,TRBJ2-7,TGTGCCAGCTCACCCCTCCCCGGGACTGCCGGCTCCTACGAGCAGTACTTC,CASSPLPGTAGSYEQYF
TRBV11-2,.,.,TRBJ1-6,TGTGCCAGATGCCGGGTGCCCTATAATTCACCCCTCCACTTT,CARCRVPYNSPLHF
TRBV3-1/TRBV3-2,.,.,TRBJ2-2,TGTGCCAGCAGCCACCGTGTGCAGACCGGGGAGCTGTTTTTT,CASSHRVQTGELFF
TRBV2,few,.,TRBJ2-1,TGTGCCAGCAGTGAGAGGTCTCAGTCCTACAATGAGCAGTTCTTC,CASSERSQSYNEQFF
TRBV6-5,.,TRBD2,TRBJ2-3,TGTGCCAGTGGACTAGATCGTGATACGCAGTATTTT,CASGLDRDTQYF
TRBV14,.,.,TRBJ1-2,TGTGCCAGCAGCTTAAACTACCTCGGGGGCTACACCTTC,CASSLNYLGGYTF
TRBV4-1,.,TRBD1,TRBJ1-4,TGCGCCAGCAGGGGGGCCGGGACAGGGGGCGAAAAACTGTTTTTT,CASRGAGTGGEKLFF